The 13 T cell receptor beta chains below come from one sample, sequenced in a study of control samples from healthy donors and cancer patients. Method: immunoSEQ multiplex PCR; TCRdb's copy keeps in-frame clones and lacks some. The sample holds roughly 200,000 clones, about 90% seen once. Sequences were obtained from blood. These receptors came from a man under 40 in good health.

The genes are TRBV12-3 or TRBV12-4 and TRBJ1-2; 7 bases align to TRBD1. The length of the CDR3 is 13 residues. V dropped 5 bases and J dropped 4; count of bases not matched to a gene: 4. CDR3 region: CASSLTGIYGYTF. Here the CDR3 DNA reads TGTGCCAGCAGTCTGACAGGGATCTATGGCTACACCTTC.

CDR3 in amino acids: CASSLGAYEQYF. The CDR3 bases are TGCGCCAGCAGCCTAGGGGCTTACGAGCAGTACTTC. The V and J genes are TRBV5-1 and TRBJ2-7, with D perhaps TRBD1 (5 bases). This CDR3 is built from 12 residues. Looked up from germline, CDR1 is SGHRS and CDR2 is YFSETQ. V was shortened by 4 bases and J by 4 bases, with 9 bases between the two germline ends.

This clone showed up just once. Here the CDR3 reads CASRTGPLSSPLHF. The CDR3 DNA reads as TGTGCCAGCAGGACCGGGCCCTTGAGTTCACCCCTCCACTTT. The chain recombines TRBV5-8 with TRBJ1-6, with D uncertain. CDR1 is SGHTS and CDR2 is YDEGEE in the germline V gene. The germline V and J ends were trimmed by 5 bases and 9 bases, with 15 bases remaining between them. This CDR3 spans 14 amino acids.

This chain uses TRBV21-1 with TRBJ1-2; TRBD1 is taken as the D call from the table, unchecked against the DNA. TRBV21-1 is a recognized pseudogene. The CDR3 sequence is 16 residues long. CDR3 residues: CASSNYRQGAIYGYTF. The CDR3 bases are TGTGCCAGCAGCAATTATCGACAGGGCGCAATCTATGGCTACACCTTC.

This clone has a single count. The chain carries TRBV30 and TRBJ2-1, with D uncertain. With 3 bases removed from V and 2 bases from J, the gap between germline ends came to 11 bases. The germline V gene encodes CDR1 GTSNPN and CDR2 SVGIG (reference sequence). The CDR3 is 14 residues long. The CDR3: CAWSPRAPYNEQFF. CDR3 DNA sequence: TGTGCCTGGAGCCCTCGAGCCCCCTACAATGAGCAGTTCTTC.

The J gene is TRBJ1-1, the V gene TRBV25-1, with 8 bases identical to TRBD1. Germline V gene data show CDR1 as MGHDK and CDR2 as SYGVNS. The CDR3 runs to 15 residues. The junction had 10 bases not matched to a gene; V was cut back by 2 bases and J by 8 bases. The chain's CDR3 is CASSEPGTGGDEAFF. The CDR3 region has the DNA TGTGCCAGCAGTGAACCCGGGACAGGCGGAGACGAAGCTTTCTTT.

In regard to this clone: Other DNA sequences in the sample encode the same CDR3. V and J are TRBV19 and TRBJ1-5; the D is unclear. The V and J ends lost 3 bases and 2 bases respectively, with 8 bases between them. This CDR3 spans 14 amino acids. Germline V gene sequence: CDR1 LNHDA, CDR2 SQIVND (reference sequence). This chain's CDR3 is CASSIGQGNQPQHF. Here the CDR3 DNA reads TGTGCCAGTAGTATTGGGCAGGGCAATCAGCCCCAGCATTTT.

The chain carries TRBV19 and TRBJ2-6; D is unclear. Germline lookup yields CDR1 LNHDA and CDR2 SQIVND (reference sequence). The length of the CDR3 is 16 residues. V lost 6 bases, J lost 0 bases, and 12 bases lay in between. CDR3 DNA sequence: TGTGCCAGTAGGGCATTGCGGCCCTCTGGGGCCAACGTCCTGACTTTC. As protein: CASRALRPSGANVLTF.

This chain connects TRBV6-1 to TRBJ2-5; maybe TRBD2 (6 bases). V gave up 1 base and J gave up 4 bases, with 7 bases separating them. The CDR3 has 13 amino acids. Per germline, CDR1 MNHNS and CDR2 SASEGT. CDR3 loop: CASSEGGTETQYF. CDR3 nucleotide sequence: TGTGCCAGCAGTGAAGGCGGGACAGAGACCCAGTACTTC.

The chain uses TRBV6-5 and TRBJ1-1; the D is unclear. Germline V gene lookup returns CDR1 MNHEY and CDR2 SVGAGI. The CDR3 spans 12 residues. V dropped 6 bases and J dropped 4 bases, with 9 bases sitting between them. The CDR3 coding sequence is TGTGCCAGCAGCTCTTGGGGCACTGAAGCTTTCTTT. It translates to CASSSWGTEAFF.

Notes on this clone: At the DNA level, this CDR3 is encoded by other sequences in the same sample as well. The genes are TRBV20-1 and TRBJ2-1; 13 bases are shared with TRBD2. Trimming at V came to 6 bases and at J to 7 bases, leaving 6 bases not matched to a gene. Germline V gene lookup returns CDR1 DFQATT and CDR2 SNEGSKA (reference sequence). The CDR3 contains 14 residues. DNA of the CDR3: TGCAGTGCCAGTGGACTAGCGGGGGTGAATGAGCAGTTCTTC. This codes for CSASGLAGVNEQFF.

The chain links TRBV6-5 to TRBJ2-2, with D perhaps TRBD1 (5 bases). This CDR3 has 16 residues. Deletions cut 0 bases from V and 0 bases from J, with 8 bases between. Germline V CDR1 and CDR2: MNHEY, SVGAGI. CDR3 nucleotides: TGTGCCAGCAGTTACTCACAGGAGACGAACACCGGGGAGCTGTTTTTT. This codes for CASSYSQETNTGELFF.

This rearrangement joins TRBV4-1 to TRBJ1-4; D might be TRBD1 (5 bases). Germline-derived CDR1 and CDR2 are MGHRA and YSYEKL. V dropped 4 bases and J dropped 1 base, with 13 bases sitting between them. CDR3 length equals 16 residues. The CDR3 reads CASSPGAGGTNEKLFF. For the CDR3, the DNA is TGCGCCAGCAGCCCGGGAGCGGGGGGAACTAATGAAAAACTGTTTTTT.